The 16 T cell receptor beta chains below come from one sample, sequenced in a study of cytomegalovirus exposure and HLA in healthy donors. PCR used 60 Vbeta primers and 13 Jbeta primers. Produced via immunoSEQ multiplex PCR; TCRdb's table is partial and in-frame only. The sample contains 150,000 to 200,000 clones, 70% to 80% of which appear only once. Sample: PBMCs. These receptors were taken from a man between 18 and 29 years old in good health and CMV-seropositive.

The CDR3 bases are TGTGCCAGTAGTGTGGGACAGATCTATGGCTACACCTTC. It yields the protein CASSVGQIYGYTF. V and J are TRBV19 and TRBJ1-2; 7 bases line up with TRBD1. This CDR3 is 13 amino acids long. The ends lost 5 bases at V and 4 bases at J; junction bases unmatched: 4. Per germline, CDR1 LNHDA and CDR2 SQIVND (reference sequence).

The gene calls are TRBV20-1 and TRBJ1-1, with D possibly TRBD1 on 5 matching bases. The CDR3 has 10 amino acids. Germline V gene data show CDR1 as DFQATT and CDR2 as SNEGSKA (reference sequence). V was pared by 5 bases and J by 7 bases, with 8 bases between. The CDR3 loop is CSAVDIEAFF. CDR3 DNA sequence: TGCAGTGCTGTGGACATTGAAGCTTTCTTT.

The genes are TRBV19 and TRBJ2-3, with D tentatively TRBD1 (6 bases). From germline, CDR1 is LNHDA and CDR2 SQIVND (reference sequence). The CDR3 sequence is 13 residues long. The V gene lost 6 bases and the J gene lost 3 bases, with 10 bases spanning the gap. The CDR3 spells CASRLGQTDTQYF. DNA for the CDR3: TGTGCCAGTAGACTGGGACAAACAGATACGCAGTATTTT.

This clone was observed once. This sequence joins TRBV9 and TRBJ2-3; TRBD1 aligns across 7 bases. The germline gives CDR1 SGDLS, CDR2 YYNGEE. This CDR3 region has 15 residues. V trimming: 4 bases; J trimming: 0 bases; junction bases outside the gene matches: 5. The CDR3 protein is CASSPWTGSTDTQYF. Written as DNA, the CDR3 is TGTGCCAGCAGCCCATGGACAGGTAGCACAGATACGCAGTATTTT.

The chain couples TRBV5-5 to TRBJ2-1, with D possibly matching TRBD2 (6 bases). Deletions cut 4 bases from V and 9 bases from J, with 26 bases between. The CDR3 sequence is 17 residues long. Germline CDR1 is SGHKS and CDR2 is YYEKEE (reference sequence). The CDR3 reads CASSGGVGPNLTPEQFF. The DNA for the CDR3 is TGTGCCAGCAGCGGAGGGGTGGGGCCGAATCTCACACCTGAGCAGTTCTTC.

The chain employs TRBV14 and TRBJ2-5; TRBD1 matches at 9 bases. The J call may be incorrect, as the DNA end agrees better with TRBJ2-7. This CDR3 has 17 amino acids. The V gene's germline CDR1 is SGHDN and CDR2 FVKESK. CDR3 DNA sequence: TGTGCCAGCAGCCATTCCGGGACAGGGCTTATATCCTACGAGCAGTACTTC. As protein: CASSHSGTGLISYEQYF.

The chain uses TRBV13 and TRBJ1-1, with a tentative D call TRBD1 (5 bases). Germline V gives CDR1 PRHDT, CDR2 FYEKMQ (reference sequence). V lost 5 bases and J 1 base, leaving 20 bases between the germline ends. The CDR3 consists of 17 residues. The DNA of the CDR3 is TGTGCCAGCAGCCCCTCACCCGGGCCCACAGGGAACACTGAAGCTTTCTTT. Translation gives CASSPSPGPTGNTEAFF.

The V call is TRBV9, the J call TRBJ2-1; weak D call: TRBD2 (6 bases). The CDR3 runs 15 residues. Germline V gives CDR1 SGDLS, CDR2 YYNGEE. Trimming took 4 bases from V and 3 from J, leaving 14 bases between them. CDR3: CASSPNGRDYNEQFF. The DNA for the CDR3 is TGTGCCAGCAGCCCGAACGGGAGAGACTACAATGAGCAGTTCTTC.

The chain has TRBV4-3 and TRBJ1-3; D is undetermined. Per the germline V gene, CDR1 is LGHNA and CDR2 is YSLEER. Trimming took off 0 bases at V and 7 bases at J, with 7 bases between the two ends. This CDR3 is built from 13 residues. The CDR3 is CASSQEVGNTIYF. The CDR3 DNA sequence: TGCGCCAGCAGCCAAGAGGTGGGCAACACCATATATTTT.

In this sample, this clone turned up once. The J gene is TRBJ2-5, the V gene TRBV5-6, with 7 bases that match TRBD1. The CDR3 has 15 residues. Germline values: CDR1 SGHDT, CDR2 YYEEEE. Trimming cost V 1 base and J 2 bases; bases outside gene matches: 5. CDR3 amino acids: CASSLLSRGQETQYF. The CDR3 DNA reads as TGTGCCAGCAGCTTGCTGTCCAGGGGGCAAGAGACCCAGTACTTC.

This clone was seen more than once but under ten times. This chain connects TRBV18 to TRBJ1-1, with D possibly TRBD1 on 5 matching bases. CDR3 length: 14 amino acids. V lost 1 base and J 4 bases, leaving 10 bases between the germline ends. The germline gives CDR1 KGHSH, CDR2 LQKENI. DNA for the CDR3: TGTGCCAGCTCACCACTCGGGGGAACCACTGAAGCTTTCTTT. This codes for CASSPLGGTTEAFF.

The chain recombines TRBV6-1 with TRBJ2-7; D perhaps matches TRBD1 (6 bases). The CDR3 loop spans 14 amino acids. Trimming removed 10 bases at V and 3 bases at J, with 19 bases between. Germline CDR1 reads MNHNS; CDR2 reads SASEGT. CDR3 residues: CATFGSGGLYEQYF. In DNA, the CDR3 is TGTGCCACCTTCGGTAGTGGGGGCCTCTACGAGCAGTACTTC.

The chain is built from TRBV6-6 and TRBJ1-3; D not resolved. The germline V and J ends were trimmed by 3 bases and 7 bases, with 7 bases remaining between them. The CDR3 extends over 12 amino acids. From germline, CDR1 is MNHNY and CDR2 SVGAGI (reference sequence). The CDR3 loop is CASSYSPNTIYF. DNA of the CDR3: TGTGCCAGCAGTTATAGTCCGAACACCATATATTTT.

V usage is TRBV7-9 and J usage is TRBJ1-3; 7 positions match TRBD1. From germline, CDR1 is SEHNR and CDR2 FQNEAQ (reference sequence). Trimming took 4 bases from V and 2 from J; bases not matched to a gene: 11. The CDR3 extends over 17 amino acids. The CDR3 DNA reads TGTGCCAGCAGCTCACACCCCGGGACAGAACCTGGAAACACCATATATTTT. This encodes CASSSHPGTEPGNTIYF.

V gene TRBV5-4 combines with J gene TRBJ1-2; a possible D gene is TRBD1 (5 bases). This CDR3 spans 14 amino acids. CDR1 and CDR2 (germline): SGHNT, YYREEE (reference sequence). Trimming removed 0 bases at V and 4 bases at J, with 10 bases between. Here the CDR3 DNA reads TGTGCCAGCAGCTTGGCGGGCAGGGCCTATGGCTACACCTTC. Protein sequence: CASSLAGRAYGYTF.

The chain uses TRBV29-1 and TRBJ1-1; 10 positions match TRBD1. Trimming took 5 bases from V and 1 from J; bases not matched to a gene: 1. CDR3 size: 13 residues. Germline V gene sequence: CDR1 SQVTM, CDR2 ANQGSEA. This CDR3 reads CSVRDRGNTEAFF. The CDR3 DNA reads TGCAGCGTTCGGGACAGGGGGAACACTGAAGCTTTCTTT.